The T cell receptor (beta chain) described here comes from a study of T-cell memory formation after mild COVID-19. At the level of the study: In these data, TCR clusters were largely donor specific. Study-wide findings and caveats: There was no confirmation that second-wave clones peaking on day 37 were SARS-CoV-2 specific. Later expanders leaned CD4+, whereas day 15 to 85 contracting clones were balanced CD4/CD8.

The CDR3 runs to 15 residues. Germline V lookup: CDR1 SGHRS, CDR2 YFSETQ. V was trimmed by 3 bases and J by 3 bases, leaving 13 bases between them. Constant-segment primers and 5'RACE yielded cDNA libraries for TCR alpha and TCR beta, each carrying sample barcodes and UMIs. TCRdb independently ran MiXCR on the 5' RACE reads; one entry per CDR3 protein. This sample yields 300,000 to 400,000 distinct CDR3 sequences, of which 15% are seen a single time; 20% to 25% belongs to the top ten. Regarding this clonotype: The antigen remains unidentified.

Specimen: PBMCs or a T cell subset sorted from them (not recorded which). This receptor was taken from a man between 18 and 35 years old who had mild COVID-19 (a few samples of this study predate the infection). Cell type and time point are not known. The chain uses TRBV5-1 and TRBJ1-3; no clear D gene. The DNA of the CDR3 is TGCGCCAGCAGCTCGACCTGGGAGTTTGGAAACACCATATATTTT. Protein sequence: CASSSTWEFGNTIYF.